This record looks at one T cell receptor beta chain sequence and its context. The antigen it binds to is not known. No base-level quality is on record; no much larger clone is a single base apart. The sample originates from a study of shared clonotypes between healthy human individuals (dated by TCRdb to about 2020). About the full investigation: The cohort comprised two women and a few men aged 18 to 49 years. To increase sequencing depth and limit assay-specific biases, TCR repertoire library preparation and sequencing were carried out by different laboratories using diverse techniques. Leukapheresis yielded between about 0.85 and 9.5 billion PBMCs per donor. To estimate repertoire size and how much clonotype sharing occurs between individuals, the study deeply sequenced the blood TCR repertoires of five healthy adults. For each donor, three plates each were used for CD4 naive and CD4 memory, two plates were used for CD8 naive, and one plate was used for CD8 memory. Study-wide conclusions, independent of this receptor: The genetic and exposure-history diversity represented was limited by the small number of donors. Sampling was limited to blood, and TCR repertoires in tissue likely differ from TCR repertoires in blood. Naive subsets generally had larger estimated clonotype richness than memory subsets did. Pairwise subsampling indicated that sequencing depth was expected to affect the degree of clonotype sharing among donors. When a few donors were compared, the shared fraction of clonotypes was around 5.1% for naive CD4, more than 3% for naive CD8, 2.3% for memory CD4, and roughly 0.43% for memory CD8. Higher generation probabilities were observed for clonotypes shared by all four sorted-subset donors than for non-shared clonotypes. Even with the large sequencing depth, rarefaction of the sorted-subset datasets indicated that sequencing was incomplete.

The donors were healthy, HIV-negative adults with no recently reported acute infections or vaccinations. Only Caucasian adults living in Nashville, Tennessee, USA were represented among the donors. CD4+ T cells were enriched through magnetic negative selection, after which naive cells were positively selected on CD45RA and the remaining negative fraction served as the memory subset. Blood was obtained by leukapheresis, after which PBMCs were separated by Ficoll-Histopaque density gradient centrifugation and cryopreserved in liquid nitrogen vapor phase. Analytical flow cytometry was used to check the purity and quantity of every magnetically sorted T cell population. From each sorted fraction, genomic DNA was isolated and quantified by UV absorbance on a Nanodrop 2000c. Looking up the germline V gene (reference sequence) yields CDR1 SGHNT and CDR2 YYREEE. The CDR3 runs 15 residues from the cysteine to the phenylalanine. The only DNA kept is the CDR3, 45 bases in frame from the first base. The junction shows trimming of 1 base on V and 5 bases on J, and the gene matches do not reach 8 bases of it.

Using the deep immunoSEQ assay, TCR CDR3 regions were amplified from genomic DNA by multiplex PCR. Extracted genomic DNA from each cell subset was distributed evenly across all wells of several immunoSEQ 96-well plates, and each plate was treated as a replicate. For sorted subsets, 200 to 250 ng of genomic DNA, equivalent to tens of thousands of T cell genomes, went into each replicate PCR. Purified libraries were quantified with a Qubit 3.0 fluorometer, sized on a Bioanalyzer 2100, and re-quantified with the KAPA Library Quantification kit. Each immunoSEQ 96-well plate was sequenced on its own single-read 150-cycle Illumina NextSeq 550 flow cell. The study's own analysis went as follows. Because the immunoSEQ output included only junctional sequences and no quality scores, the filtering could not be the same as the filtering used for full-length reads. To assign V/J genes and CDR3, sequences were annotated using PyIR, a Python wrapper for IgBLAST v1.9, with IMGT germline references. Reads with weak V/J assignments (E-value above 1e-6), missing CDR3, stop codons, out-of-frame junctions, or ambiguous translated residues were removed. V3J clonotypes were defined by identical inferred V gene, J gene, and CDR3 amino acid sequence. To compute the percentage overlap between repertoires, the number of shared unique clonotypes was divided by the size of the smaller repertoire. Repertoire richness was assessed with RTK rarefaction, the Chao1 estimator, and Recon v2.1 estimates of unobserved clonotypes. OLGA was used to compute generation probabilities for all TCRbeta clonotypes that the gDNA method yielded from a handful of donors. TCRdb's version of the immuneACCESS table is confined to in-frame rearrangements and falls short of the full clone set. An unresolved V gene accounts for under half of the shortfall where checked; the remainder is of unknown origin. That table furnishes V, J and clone size, whereas the DNA furnished D and trimming. Here the sample has about a million clones; more than 65% occur a single time. Jointly, the top ten make up approximately 1.5% of the sample.

The sequence was obtained from a man between 18 and 29 years old in good health. The specimen sequenced was memory CD4+ T cells sorted from blood. This specimen's cell subset or site label, per the study, means: CD45RA-negative fraction. The chain was built from TRBV5-4 and TRBJ2-5; 7 bases in the junction line up with TRBD2. Read as DNA, the sequence is TGTGCCAGCAGCTTGACAAGCGGGACGGGTGAGACCCAGTACTTC. This gives the protein CASSLTSGTGETQYF.